Shown below are 31 T cell receptor beta chains from a single sample sequenced in a study of human T cells and chemical hapten exposure. The time point is: pre-sensitization, week 0. Noted treatment: therapeutic diphenylcyclopropenone sensitization with weekly scalp DPC. TCRdb re-called the RACE reads with MiXCR, one entry per CDR3 protein. The table records more than 300,000 distinct CDR3 sequences, less than 6.5% of them present only once. This specimen was whole blood, taken in connection with sensitization to the hapten diphenylcyclopropenone (DPC). The receptors were sampled from a woman aged 45 to 65 with alopecia areata. Some clones in this sample may be carry-over from other donors' samples.

At least ten counts were recorded for this clonotype. The chain is built from TRBV6-5 and TRBJ2-1, with D perhaps matching TRBD1 or TRBD2 (5 bases each). Between the trimmed V and J ends, which lost 6 bases and 8 bases, there was a span of 20 bases. Germline CDR1 reads MNHEY; CDR2 reads SVGAGI. CDR3 length equals 15 residues. CDR3 region: CASRTGTRPLDEQFF. DNA for the CDR3: TGTGCCAGCAGAACGGGGACCCGACCTCTTGATGAGCAGTTCTTC.

This clonotype was counted at least ten times. This chain uses TRBV20-1 with TRBJ2-7; perhaps TRBD2 as D (6 bases). The CDR3 is made up of 14 amino acids. The ends were cut back, 3 bases at V and 0 bases at J, with 12 bases in the middle. The V gene's germline CDR1 is DFQATT and CDR2 SNEGSKA (reference sequence). CDR3 nucleotide sequence: TGCAGTGCTAGCGGCGGGACGAGCTCCTACGAGCAGTACTTC. Translating it yields CSASGGTSSYEQYF.

In this sample, this clonotype turned up a few times. The chain has TRBV5-1 and TRBJ2-5; D is undetermined. From germline, CDR1 is SGHRS and CDR2 YFSETQ. This CDR3 contains 13 residues. The V and J ends lost 0 bases and 7 bases respectively, with 10 bases between them. CDR3 residues: CASSLDRFGTQYF. The CDR3 region has the DNA TGCGCCAGCAGCTTGGACAGATTCGGGACCCAGTACTTC.

This clonotype was seen many times. The genes are TRBV12-5 and TRBJ2-5; TRBD1 or TRBD2 may be the D gene (5 bases each). The CDR3 spans 13 residues. V shed 2 bases and J shed 6 bases, with 10 bases lying between them. Germline V gene data show CDR1 as LGHNT and CDR2 as FRNRAP. The chain's CDR3 is CASGLIGGKTQYF. CDR3 sequence (DNA): TGTGCTAGTGGTTTGATTGGGGGAAAGACCCAGTACTTC.

In this sample, this clonotype turned up many times. CDR3 region: CASTPQRGQTSYNEQFF. In DNA, the CDR3 is TGTGCCAGCACCCCACAGAGGGGCCAAACATCTTACAATGAGCAGTTCTTC. The chain carries TRBV6-2 or TRBV6-3 and TRBJ2-1; D assignment may be TRBD1 or TRBD2 (5 bases each). This CDR3 is 17 amino acids long. Germline CDR1 is MNHEY and CDR2 is SVGEGT. Trimming removed 7 bases from V and 4 bases from J, with 23 bases in between.

This clonotype was observed at least ten times. This chain connects TRBV5-1 to TRBJ2-3; D ambiguous. The V end was cut by 3 bases, the J end by 0 bases, with 8 bases between. CDR1 is SGHRS, CDR2 YFSETQ, per germline. The CDR3 contains 14 residues. DNA of the CDR3: TGCGCCAGCAGCTCGCCGATCAGCACAGATACGCAGTATTTT. Protein sequence: CASSSPISTDTQYF.

V is TRBV3-1 and J is TRBJ2-7; tentative D call: TRBD2 (5 bases). CDR3 length: 15 residues. Trimming cost V 4 bases and J 6 bases, with 19 bases left between them. Germline CDR1 LGHDT, CDR2 YNNKEL (reference sequence). CDR3 sequence reads: CASSRRSGYNSEQYF. For the CDR3, the DNA is TGTGCCAGCAGCCGAAGATCGGGGTATAACAGCGAGCAGTACTTC.

This clonotype was seen only a few times. V gene TRBV7-2 combines with J gene TRBJ1-6; maybe TRBD1 (5 bases). Germline V gives CDR1 SGHTA, CDR2 FQGNSA. The CDR3 contains 15 residues. Trimming cost V 4 bases and J 6 bases, with 13 bases left between them. The DNA for the CDR3 is TGTGCCAGCAGCTCTCCGGGACGTGGTAATTCACCCCTCCACTTT. This gives the protein CASSSPGRGNSPLHF.

The chain is built from TRBV7-3 and TRBJ2-5, with a weak D call TRBD2 (5 bases). Trimming pared 1 base from V and 5 bases from J, leaving 8 bases between. The CDR3 is 13 amino acids. Germline CDR1 is SGHTA and CDR2 is FQGTGA. Written as DNA, the CDR3 is TGTGCCAGCAGCTTAATATGGAGGGAGACCCAGTACTTC. Protein: CASSLIWRETQYF.

The V call is TRBV20-1, the J call TRBJ2-7, with D unclear. This CDR3 region has 12 residues. Germline assignment: CDR1 DFQATT and CDR2 SNEGSKA (reference sequence). V gave up 2 bases and J gave up 5 bases, with 10 bases separating them. The CDR3 region has the DNA TGCAGTGCTAGACCGGTGCTAGACGAGCAGTACTTC. Translation: CSARPVLDEQYF.

Only a few counts were recorded for this clonotype. This rearrangement joins TRBV12-3 or TRBV12-4 to TRBJ2-3, with 7 bases lining up with TRBD2. This CDR3 comprises 15 residues. The J segment lost 2 bases and the V segment lost 8 bases, leaving 10 bases of the junction unmatched. CDR3 loop: CASQEQRGHTDTQYF. The CDR3 nucleotides read TGTGCCAGCCAAGAACAGCGGGGTCACACAGATACGCAGTATTTT.

This clonotype came up many times. The chain is built from TRBV28 and TRBJ2-5; tentative D call: TRBD2 (6 bases). Per germline, CDR1 MDHEN and CDR2 SYDVKM. The CDR3 length is 17 residues. Trimming left V 7 bases short and J 5 bases short, with 26 bases between. DNA of the CDR3: TGTGCCAGCATCAAGCAAGGACGGCGGGAAATCGGTGAGACCCAGTACTTC. Amino acid sequence: CASIKQGRREIGETQYF. Drawing the rest from reference TRBV28 and TRBJ2-5, the complete variable domain is DVKVTQSSRYLVKRTGEKVFLECVQDMDHENMFWYRQDPGLGLRLIYFSYDVKMKEKGDIPEGYSVSREKKERFSLILESASTNQTSMYLCASIKQGRREIGETQYFGPGTRLLVL.

This clonotype was observed at least ten times. This chain joins TRBV20-1 and TRBJ2-7; D gene unclear. CDR1 and CDR2 (germline): DFQATT, SNEGSKA (reference sequence). CDR3 length: 12 residues. V lost 3 bases, J lost 2 bases, and 8 bases lay in between. CDR3 sequence (DNA): TGCAGTGCTAGTTACTTTACCTACGAGCAGTACTTC. It specifies CSASYFTYEQYF.

To note about this clonotype: A clone one base away is much larger, so this may be a read error. This sequence joins TRBV5-1 and TRBJ2-1, with D perhaps given as TRBD1 or TRBD2 (5 bases each). V dropped 4 bases and J dropped 7 bases, with 21 bases sitting between them. The CDR3 runs to 16 residues. The germline CDR1 and CDR2 sequences are SGHRS and YFSETQ. This CDR3 reads CASSPAGTTSWNEQFF. The CDR3 DNA is TGCGCCAGCAGCCCGGCCGGGACCACAAGTTGGAATGAGCAGTTCTTC.

This clonotype was seen many times. The chain couples TRBV9 to TRBJ2-2, with D possibly matching TRBD2 (6 bases). V lost 2 bases and J 5 bases, leaving 13 bases between the germline ends. This CDR3 is 15 amino acids long. Germline values: CDR1 SGDLS, CDR2 YYNGEE. CDR3: CASSVSGWRTGELFF. CDR3 in DNA: TGTGCCAGCAGCGTGAGCGGGTGGCGGACCGGGGAGCTGTTTTTT. Full variable domain (remainder filled in from reference TRBV9 and TRBJ2-2): DSGVTQTPKHLITATGQRVTLRCSPRSGDLSVYWYQQSLDQGLQFLIQYYNGEERAKGNILERFSAQQFPDLHSELNLSSLELGDSALYFCASSVSGWRTGELFFGEGSRLTVL.

The table lists this clonotype with a few counts. V usage is TRBV6-2 or TRBV6-3 and J usage is TRBJ2-3, with D perhaps matching TRBD2 (5 bases). Trimming removed 2 bases from V and 1 base from J, with 16 bases in between. This CDR3 region has 17 residues. CDR1 MNHEY and CDR2 SVGEGT come from the germline V gene. The CDR3 DNA is TGTGCCAGCAGTTACGACCTAGCATCGAGTGGCACAGATACGCAGTATTTT. Protein sequence: CASSYDLASSGTDTQYF.

Many counts were recorded for this clonotype. The gene calls are TRBV20-1 and TRBJ2-7; no clear D. CDR3 length equals 14 residues. CDR1 DFQATT and CDR2 SNEGSKA come from the germline V gene (reference sequence). The V gene lost 5 bases and the J gene lost 7 bases, with 21 bases spanning the gap. The CDR3 is CSARPGPGAREQYF. The CDR3 region has the DNA TGCAGTGCTCGGCCGGGTCCAGGAGCTCGAGAGCAGTACTTC.

The chain employs TRBV6-5 and TRBJ1-2; D not certain. Between the trimmed V and J ends, which lost 4 bases and 4 bases, there was a span of 13 bases. This CDR3 has 14 amino acids. CDR1 is MNHEY, CDR2 SVGAGI, per germline. The CDR3 DNA sequence: TGTGCCAGCAGTTCGCCAACATCTATCTATGGCTACACCTTC. As protein: CASSSPTSIYGYTF.

This chain joins TRBV20-1 and TRBJ1-6; TRBD1 is a possible D gene (5 bases). Per the germline V gene, CDR1 is DFQATT and CDR2 is SNEGSKA (reference sequence). Trimming stripped 4 bases from V and 6 bases from J, with 10 bases between. This CDR3 comprises 13 residues. CDR3 residues: CSAMGDANSPLHF. In nucleotides, the CDR3 is TGCAGTGCTATGGGGGACGCTAATTCACCCCTCCACTTT.

This clonotype was counted only a few times. V usage is TRBV20-1 and J usage is TRBJ1-1; 8 bases match TRBD1. After removal of 6 bases from V and 11 bases from J, the junction contained 14 bases not matched to a gene. This CDR3 is 13 amino acids long. The germline V gene encodes CDR1 DFQATT and CDR2 SNEGSKA (reference sequence). Written as DNA, the CDR3 is TGCAGTGCCCTAGGCGGACAGGGAAATCGGGCTTTCTTT. It translates to CSALGGQGNRAFF.

There are a few counts of this clonotype. This chain joins TRBV5-4 and TRBJ2-2, with 10 nucleotides matching TRBD1. CDR3 size: 14 residues. Germline V gene data show CDR1 as SGHNT and CDR2 as YYREEE (reference sequence). The trim removed 9 bases at V and 3 bases at J, leaving 5 bases unmatched. The DNA of the CDR3 is TGTGCCACGACGGACAGGGGGGACACCGGGGAGCTGTTTTTT. Encoded protein: CATTDRGDTGELFF.

There are many counts of this clonotype. CDR3 nucleotides: TGTGCCATCAGTTCTACAGGAAGGGTGGCCAAAAACATTCAGTACTTC. It specifies CAISSTGRVAKNIQYF. The J gene is TRBJ2-4, the V gene TRBV10-3; TRBD1 is a possible D gene (5 bases). V gave up 5 bases and J gave up 1 base, with 15 bases separating them. Germline V CDR1 and CDR2: ENHRY, SYGVKD. This CDR3 has 16 amino acids.

This clonotype was recorded at least ten times. This chain joins TRBV6-5 and TRBJ2-1, with D perhaps TRBD2 (6 bases). The germline V gene encodes CDR1 MNHEY and CDR2 SVGAGI. V was pared by 2 bases and J by 0 bases, with 11 bases between. This CDR3 has 16 amino acids. In DNA form, the CDR3 reads TGTGCCAGCAGTTACGGGCTAGCGAACTCCTACAATGAGCAGTTCTTC. Amino acid sequence: CASSYGLANSYNEQFF.

This clonotype turned up a few times. This chain links TRBV7-6 with TRBJ2-7; 9 bases line up with TRBD1. This CDR3 has 14 residues. With V trimmed by 4 bases and J by 5 bases, 6 bases remained unmatched. Germline values: CDR1 SGHVS, CDR2 FNYEAQ. The CDR3 nucleotides read TGTGCCAGCAGCTCCCCGGACAGGGGACACGAGCAGTACTTC. Protein product: CASSSPDRGHEQYF.

The sample holds a few counts of this clonotype. The gene calls are TRBV6-2 or TRBV6-3 and TRBJ2-7; D perhaps matches TRBD2 (5 bases). The CDR3 has 15 residues. CDR1 and CDR2 (germline): MNHEY, SVGEGT. V lost 2 bases and J lost 2, with 13 bases in between. Here the CDR3 reads CASSYEEDLTYEQYF. CDR3 DNA sequence: TGTGCCAGCAGTTACGAGGAGGATCTGACCTACGAGCAGTACTTC.

This clonotype has more than one count but fewer than ten. The chain joins TRBV27 to TRBJ2-3; D ambiguous. This CDR3 is built from 15 residues. The V and J ends lost 2 bases and 2 bases respectively, with 11 bases between them. CDR1 and CDR2 (germline): MNHEY, SMNVEV (reference sequence). CDR3 DNA: TGTGCCAGCAGTTTAAATGGCGGTCACACAGATACGCAGTATTTT. It encodes CASSLNGGHTDTQYF.

The CDR3 coding sequence is TGTGCCAGCAGTCCCAGGGACGGTAATGAAAAACTGTTTTTT. Protein product: CASSPRDGNEKLFF. V is TRBV4-2 and J is TRBJ1-4; D is possibly TRBD1 (5 bases). Trimming took off 6 bases at V and 4 bases at J, with 12 bases between the two ends. Germline V gives CDR1 LGHNA, CDR2 YNFKEQ. This CDR3 has 14 amino acids.

This clonotype was seen many times. The chain joins TRBV10-2 to TRBJ2-6; possibly TRBD1 or TRBD2 for D (5 bases each). The germline gives CDR1 WSHSY, CDR2 SAAADI. The V gene lost 2 bases and the J gene lost 0 bases, with 8 bases spanning the gap. This CDR3 contains 16 residues. CDR3 nucleotides: TGCGCCAGCAGTGAGGGGACGTCCTCTGGGGCCAACGTCCTGACTTTC. Protein: CASSEGTSSGANVLTF.

This clonotype came up many times. CDR3 nucleotide sequence: TGCGCCAGCAGCTTGGAAGGCGGATTTAATTCACCCCTCCACTTT. Its protein product is CASSLEGGFNSPLHF. The chain links TRBV5-1 to TRBJ1-6; D ambiguous. Germline CDR1 and CDR2: SGHRS and YFSETQ. This CDR3 spans 15 amino acids. V was shortened by 0 bases and J by 6 bases, with 10 bases between the two germline ends. The full variable domain, its missing parts supplied by reference TRBV5-1 and TRBJ1-6, is KAGVTQTPRYLIKTRGQQVTLSCSPISGHRSVSWYQQTPGQGLQFLFEYFSETQRNKGNFPGRFSGRQFSNSRSEMNVSTLELGDSALYLCASSLEGGFNSPLHFGNGTRLTVT.

This clonotype was seen at least ten times. The V call is TRBV10-3, the J call TRBJ1-1; a weak D match, TRBD1 (5 bases). The V gene's germline CDR1 is ENHRY and CDR2 SYGVKD. Trimming removed 7 bases from V and 4 bases from J, with 16 bases in between. CDR3 size: 14 residues. This chain's CDR3 is CAINNARGGTEAFF. The CDR3 coding sequence is TGTGCCATCAATAACGCGAGGGGTGGCACTGAAGCTTTCTTT.

The CDR3 protein is CASSYVLEETQYF. The CDR3 bases are TGTGCCAGCAGTTACGTACTAGAAGAGACCCAGTACTTC. The gene calls are TRBV6-5 and TRBJ2-5, with D possibly TRBD2 on 5 matching bases. The V end lost 2 bases, the J end lost 3 bases, and 7 bases lay between the germline ends. The CDR3 length is 13 residues. Germline V gene sequence: CDR1 MNHEY, CDR2 SVGAGI.